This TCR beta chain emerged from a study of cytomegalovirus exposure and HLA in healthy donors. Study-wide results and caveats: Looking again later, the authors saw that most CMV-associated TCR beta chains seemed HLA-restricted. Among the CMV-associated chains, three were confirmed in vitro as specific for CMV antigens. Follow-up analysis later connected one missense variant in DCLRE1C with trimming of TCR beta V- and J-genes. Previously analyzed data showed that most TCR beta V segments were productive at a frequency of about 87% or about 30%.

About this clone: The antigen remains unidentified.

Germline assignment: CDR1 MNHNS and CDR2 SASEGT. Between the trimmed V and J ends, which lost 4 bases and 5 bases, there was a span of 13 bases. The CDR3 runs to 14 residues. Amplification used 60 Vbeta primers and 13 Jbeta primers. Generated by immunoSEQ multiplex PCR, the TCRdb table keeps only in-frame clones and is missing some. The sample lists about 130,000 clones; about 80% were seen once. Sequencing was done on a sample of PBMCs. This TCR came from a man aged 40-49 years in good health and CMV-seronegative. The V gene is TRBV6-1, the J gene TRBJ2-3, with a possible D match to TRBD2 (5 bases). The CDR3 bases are TGTGCCAGCAGTGGGGAGTATAACCTAGATACGCAGTATTTT. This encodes CASSGEYNLDTQYF.